One TCR beta chain is described in this entry. One entry per CDR3 protein results from TCRdb running MiXCR on the 5' RACE reads. The sample consists of 200,000 or so distinct CDR3 sequences, 15% to 20% of them appearing once. The data stem from a study of identical twins. The V gene lost 5 bases and the J gene lost 3 bases, with 19 bases spanning the gap. The CDR3 is made up of 16 amino acids. CDR1 and CDR2 (germline): SGHVS, FNYEAQ. This sample was shared with a second study, whose subject was T cells expressing NK-cell markers.

V gene TRBV7-6 combines with J gene TRBJ2-5; possibly TRBD2 for D (6 bases). This TCR came from a woman in her late teens or twenties in good health. Sample: CD8+ T cells sorted from blood. The CDR3 DNA reads TGTGCCAGCAGCCCATCCCCGGGGGACTCTAAAGAGACCCAGTACTTC. It specifies CASSPSPGDSKETQYF.